This T cell receptor (beta chain) came from a study of shared clonotypes between healthy human individuals. Concerning this clone itself: Its cognate antigen is unknown. A read error is possible here, since a much larger clone lies one base away. The sample holds other DNA sequences that translate to the same CDR3.

The protocol was immunoSEQ multiplex PCR, while the TCRdb copy is restricted to in-frame clones and leaves out a portion. The top ten hold roughly 1.2% of the sample, which has around 2,100,000 clones, about 95% seen once. Between the trimmed V and J ends, which lost 5 bases and 0 bases, there was a span of 3 bases. Germline values: CDR1 SGHDT, CDR2 YYEEEE. This CDR3 contains 11 residues. Notes on the study in general: The sharing of 4% to 5.5% of naive CD4 clonotypes was seen across a few donors.

Naive-designated CD8 cells lacked CD45RO, were positively enriched for CCR7, and omitted terminally differentiated effector memory CD45RA+ cells. Sample: naive CD8+ T cells sorted from blood. The rearrangement uses TRBV5-6 and TRBJ2-7; D gene unclear. This receptor was identified in a young man in good health. DNA for the CDR3: TGTGCCAGCAGTTCCTCCTACGAGCAGTACTTC. This sequence encodes CASSSSYEQYF.